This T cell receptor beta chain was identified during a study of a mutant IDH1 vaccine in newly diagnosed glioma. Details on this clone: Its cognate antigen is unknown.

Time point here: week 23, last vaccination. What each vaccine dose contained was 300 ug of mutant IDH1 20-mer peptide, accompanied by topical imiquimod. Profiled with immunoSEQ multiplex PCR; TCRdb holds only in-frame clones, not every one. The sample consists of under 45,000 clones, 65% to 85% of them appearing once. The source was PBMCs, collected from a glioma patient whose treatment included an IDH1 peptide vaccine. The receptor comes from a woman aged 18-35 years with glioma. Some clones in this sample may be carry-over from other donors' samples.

The CDR3 DNA is TGTGCCAGCAGCATAGGACAGGGTTTCTCTGGAAACACCATATATTTT. As protein: CASSIGQGFSGNTIYF. The genes are TRBV5-6 and TRBJ1-3; 8 bases agree with TRBD1. There are 16 residues in the CDR3. The germline V gene has CDR1 SGHDT and CDR2 YYEEEE. Losses at the gene ends were 4 bases for V and 0 bases for J; bases not matched to a gene: 6.